This T cell receptor beta chain derives from a study of T-cell memory formation after mild COVID-19. As for the study in general: TCR clusters were mostly confined to one donor each.

Study outcomes and limitations: There was a balanced CD4/CD8 profile in clones contracting day 15 to 85, and later expanders leaned CD4+.

Details on this clonotype: Its target is unknown.

TCR alpha and TCR beta cDNA libraries with sample barcodes and UMIs came from 5'RACE using constant-segment primers. Each CDR3 protein gets one entry after TCRdb re-called the 5' RACE reads with MiXCR. Of around 310,000 distinct CDR3 sequences detected, 13% to 15% appear once; the ten largest clones hold roughly a fifth. The V end was cut by 3 bases, the J end by 14 bases, with 12 bases between. The CDR3 consists of 11 residues. This rearrangement joins TRBV12-3 or TRBV12-4 to TRBJ2-3, with D possibly matching TRBD2 (7 bases). What was sequenced was PBMCs or a T cell subset sorted from them (not recorded which). The sequence derives from a man between 18 and 29 years old who had mild COVID-19 (a few samples of this study predate the infection). Cell type and time point are not known. CDR3: CASSLRGGRYF. The DNA of the CDR3 is TGTGCCAGCAGTTTGAGGGGGGGGAGGTATTTT.